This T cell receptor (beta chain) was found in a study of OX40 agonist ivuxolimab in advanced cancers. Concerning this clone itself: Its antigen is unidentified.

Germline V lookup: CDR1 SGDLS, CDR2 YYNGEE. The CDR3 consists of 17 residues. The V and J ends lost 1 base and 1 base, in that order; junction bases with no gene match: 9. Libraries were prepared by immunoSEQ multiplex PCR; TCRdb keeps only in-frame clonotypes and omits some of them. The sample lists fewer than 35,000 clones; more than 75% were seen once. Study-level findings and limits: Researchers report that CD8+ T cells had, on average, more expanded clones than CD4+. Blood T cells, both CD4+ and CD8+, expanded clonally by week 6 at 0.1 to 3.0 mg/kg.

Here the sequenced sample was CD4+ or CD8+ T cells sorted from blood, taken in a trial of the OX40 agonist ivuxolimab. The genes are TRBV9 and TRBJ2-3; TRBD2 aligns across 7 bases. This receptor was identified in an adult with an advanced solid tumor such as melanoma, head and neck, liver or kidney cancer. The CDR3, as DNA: TGTGCCAGCAGCGTACCCCAGCGGGAAGGCGGCACAGATACGCAGTATTTT. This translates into CASSVPQREGGTDTQYF.